This T cell receptor (beta chain) is drawn from a study of blood T cell repertoires in COVID-19. Under the authors' procedure: From reference gene primer amplification, estimates of nucleated cell counts were derived. Some clones are missing from TCRdb's copy, which holds only in-frame ones; the method was immunoSEQ multiplex PCR. V and J calls and clone size are those listed in that table; D and trimming were worked out from the DNA. The sample lists around 190,000 clones; roughly 86% were seen once. Trimming removed 6 bases from V and 0 bases from J, with 6 bases in between. Germline V CDR1 and CDR2: MRHNA, SNTAGT. CDR3 length: 13 residues.

The receptor comes from a man aged 18 to 35 with acute COVID-19. The gene calls are TRBV6-4 and TRBJ2-1; D gene unclear. Sequencing was performed on PBMCs or T cells enriched from blood (not recorded which). In DNA, the CDR3 is TGTGCCAGCAGCCCGAGCTCCTACAATGAGCAGTTCTTC. Encoded protein: CASSPSSYNEQFF.